The rows below give T cell receptor beta chains drawn from one sample of a study of radiation and T cells in renal cell carcinoma. Assay: immunoSEQ multiplex PCR; the TCRdb copy retains only in-frame clones and omits some. Among tens of thousands of clones listed, around 72% were seen once. Here the sequenced sample was blood, taken from a patient whose treatment included radiotherapy and nephrectomy. All receptors derive from a man aged 60 to 75 with renal cell carcinoma. Each CDR3 is given with its conserved first and last residue. A D gene is named only where the DNA matches it firmly. The size of a clone is reported for some rows only, either as once, few or many, or as a class for expanded clones.

cdr3_nt,cdr3_aa,j_call,clone_size,v_call,d_call
TGCGCCAGCAGCCAAGCAGCAGGGGGAATCGGCGAGCAGTACTTC,CASSQAAGGIGEQYF,TRBJ2-7,-,TRBV4-3,TRBD1
TGCAGCGTGGAGGGGAGCTCCTACAATGAGCAGTTCTTC,CSVEGSSYNEQFF,TRBJ2-1,few,TRBV29-1,-
TGCGCCAGCAGTGAGGGGGGGCCTGGAAACACCATATATTTT,CASSEGGPGNTIYF,TRBJ1-3,-,TRBV10-2,-
TGCGCCAGCAGCTTACGCTACAATGAGCAGTTCTTC,CASSLRYNEQFF,TRBJ2-1,-,TRBV5-1,-
TGTGCCAGCAGCTACACAAAAACAGGAACTGGAAACACCATATATTTT,CASSYTKTGTGNTIYF,TRBJ1-3,-,TRBV5-8,-
TGTGCCAGCAGCACGGTGGGAGGGCCCGCCGGGGAGCTGTTTTTT,CASSTVGGPAGELFF,TRBJ2-2,-,TRBV21-1,-
TGTGCCAGCAGCGTAGCTACGGGGATCGGGCCTAATGAAAAACTGTTTTTT,CASSVATGIGPNEKLFF,TRBJ1-4,-,TRBV9,-
TGTGCCAGTAGCGATACCCGCAGGGTGTACTACAATGAGCAGTTCTTC,CASSDTRRVYYNEQFF,TRBJ2-1,-,TRBV19,-
TGTGCCAGCAGCTTAGCGGGGGCTAACACTGAAGCTTTCTTT,CASSLAGANTEAFF,TRBJ1-1,-,TRBV7-2,-
TGTGCCATCCGGGCCAATAATTCACCCCTCCACTTT,CAIRANNSPLHF,TRBJ1-6,-,TRBV10-3,-
TGTGCCAGTAGTAAGACAGGAAGCCCCTATGGCTACACCTTC,CASSKTGSPYGYTF,TRBJ1-2,-,TRBV19,-
TGTGCCAGCAGCGCCCTCGCCGGGCCTAGCCCCAATCAGCCCCAGCATTTT,CASSALAGPSPNQPQHF,TRBJ1-5,-,TRBV9,-
TGTGCCAGCAGTGAATGGGGGGACACTGAAGCTTTCTTT,CASSEWGDTEAFF,TRBJ1-1,-,TRBV6-1,-
TGTGCCAGCAGCTTGCACCCAAGGGGACAGGGACGCACGAACACTGAAGCTTTCTTT,CASSLHPRGQGRTNTEAFF,TRBJ1-1,-,TRBV5-4,TRBD1
TGTGCCAGCAGCTTATGGGGTGCTACAGATACGCAGTATTTT,CASSLWGATDTQYF,TRBJ2-3,-,TRBV7-8,-
TGTGCCAGCAGCTTGCTTGCGGTCCCGGGGGATGAGCAGTTCTTC,CASSLLAVPGDEQFF,TRBJ2-1,-,TRBV5-8,-
TGTGCCAGCAGCTTTGACGGTGCCTATAGCAATCAGCCCCAGCATTTT,CASSFDGAYSNQPQHF,TRBJ1-5,few,TRBV7-9,-
TGTGCCAGCACAGAGGGAGAAGGGGGAAACACCATATATTTT,CASTEGEGGNTIYF,TRBJ1-3,-,TRBV6-5,-
TGTGCCTGGAGTTCGGCTAGCGGATACAATGAGCAGTTCTTC,CAWSSASGYNEQFF,TRBJ2-1,-,TRBV30,TRBD2
TGTGCCAGCTCATCCGACCTAGGACAGGGGATGCCGGAGACCCAGTACTTC,CASSSDLGQGMPETQYF,TRBJ2-5,-,TRBV18,TRBD1
TGCGCCAGCAGTGATTTAAAGGAGTCCCTCTACAATGAGCAGTTCTTC,CASSDLKESLYNEQFF,TRBJ2-1,-,TRBV10-2,-
TGTGCCAGCAGCGAGACAGGGGGCTCAACCGGGGAGCTGTTTTTT,CASSETGGSTGELFF,TRBJ2-2,-,TRBV11-2,TRBD1
TGTGCCTGGAGTGGTTTCTCCTATGGCTACACCTTC,CAWSGFSYGYTF,TRBJ1-2,once,TRBV30,-
TGCGCCAGCAGCTTGGCCGAGGGAAACATTCAGTACTTC,CASSLAEGNIQYF,TRBJ2-4,-,TRBV5-1,-
TGTGCCAGCAGTAGCCAGGCACTAAACAATGAGCAGTTCTTC,CASSSQALNNEQFF,TRBJ2-1,-,TRBV2,-
TGTGCCAGCAGCTTACCCTGGCGGGACACCGGGGAGCTGTTTTTT,CASSLPWRDTGELFF,TRBJ2-2,-,TRBV7-8,-
TGTGCCAGCAGCGTACGCCGACCAACTGACATCTCTGGGGCCAACGTCCTGACTTTC,CASSVRRPTDISGANVLTF,TRBJ2-6,-,TRBV7-8,-
TGCGCCAGCGGGTACTCCCGCGGGAATTCACCCCTCCACTTT,CASGYSRGNSPLHF,TRBJ1-6,-,TRBV23-1,-
TGTGCCAGCAGCTTGGGCGAGGGGACCGTCGCTAATGAGCAGTTCTTC,CASSLGEGTVANEQFF,TRBJ2-1,-,TRBV5-4,-
TGTGCCAGCAGCTTACAACAGTTCACCGGGGAGCTGTTTTTT,CASSLQQFTGELFF,TRBJ2-2,-,TRBV7-3,-
TGTGCCAGCAGGCCCCCTCCCACCAGGGGGCCATCCTACAATGAGCAGTTCTTC,CASRPPPTRGPSYNEQFF,TRBJ2-1,-,TRBV7-9,TRBD1
TGTGCCAGCAGCTTGGGTAACTATGGCTACACCTTC,CASSLGNYGYTF,TRBJ1-2,-,TRBV11-3,-
TGTGCCAGTAGTATTGGTACCGGGGAGCTGTTTTTT,CASSIGTGELFF,TRBJ2-2,-,TRBV19,-
TGTGCCAGCAGCTCGATCGAGACCCGTACAGATACGCAGTATTTT,CASSSIETRTDTQYF,TRBJ2-3,once,TRBV11-3,-
TGTGCCAGCAGCTTAGCGCTCGGGGAATGGGAGACCCAGTACTTC,CASSLALGEWETQYF,TRBJ2-5,-,TRBV7-8,-
TGCAGTGCTAGTACTGAAGCTTTCTTT,CSASTEAFF,TRBJ1-1,few,TRBV20-1,-
TGTGCCAGCAGCTTGGGTTTGGGGGATGCGGAGACCCAGTACTTC,CASSLGLGDAETQYF,TRBJ2-5,few,TRBV5-6,-
TGTGCCAGTAGTATTTCGGCAGGGGGCTTCTACGAGCAGTACTTC,CASSISAGGFYEQYF,TRBJ2-7,few,TRBV19,TRBD1
TGTGCCAGCAGCTTGAGCCCAGGGGGCGGAGAGACCCAGTACTTC,CASSLSPGGGETQYF,TRBJ2-5,-,TRBV9,TRBD1
TGTGCCAGCAGTTACGCCGGGTTCGGGGAACTGTTTTTT,CASSYAGFGELFF,TRBJ1-4,-,TRBV6-5,-
TGTGCCAGTAGTATAGGGGGGGCGGGCAATGAGCAGTTCTTC,CASSIGGAGNEQFF,TRBJ2-1,-,TRBV19,-
TGTGCCAGCAGCCCCGTCGCGGCAAACAATGAGCAGTTCTTC,CASSPVAANNEQFF,TRBJ2-1,-,TRBV6-6,-
TGTGCCAGCAGTTTATTCACGACTCTCCAAGAGACCCAGTACTTC,CASSLFTTLQETQYF,TRBJ2-5,-,TRBV28,-
TGTGCCAGCTCACAGCCGTATCCCAGTCTCCAAGAGACCCAGTACTTC,CASSQPYPSLQETQYF,TRBJ2-5,few,TRBV18,-
TGCGCCAGCAGGACCGGGACTAGCTCCTCAGATACGCAGTATTTT,CASRTGTSSSDTQYF,TRBJ2-3,-,TRBV5-1,TRBD2
TGTGCCAGCAGCAGGCCCTTACAGGGGGTTAATGAAAAACTGTTTTTT,CASSRPLQGVNEKLFF,TRBJ1-4,-,TRBV5-6,TRBD1
TGTGCCAGCAGCTTTGGCGGGGGGCCTTACACAGATACGCAGTATTTT,CASSFGGGPYTDTQYF,TRBJ2-3,-,TRBV5-8,TRBD2
TGTGCCAGCAGTGAATTTCCCGGGATGGGTTCACCCCTCCACTTT,CASSEFPGMGSPLHF,TRBJ1-6,few,TRBV25-1,-
TGTGCCTGGAGCTTAAATTTGGTTGAAGCTTTCTTT,CAWSLNLVEAFF,TRBJ1-1,few,TRBV30,-
TGTGCCAGCAGTTTAACACTCCCACCCGGCGGAGGGGGCAGTGGCTACACCTTC,CASSLTLPPGGGGSGYTF,TRBJ1-2,-,TRBV27,TRBD1